This TCR beta chain is from a study of spatial heterogeneity in lung cancer. Study-wide findings and caveats: Higher tumor mutation counts went along with higher counts of expanded intratumoral alpha and beta TCRs.

Time point specified: sample taken at primary tumor resection. The donor population consisted of some 72 patients with untreated, early-stage non-small cell lung cancer. Sequencing was performed on whole RNA extracted from tumor and nontumor lung tissue, or from frozen PBMC, and the material was left unsorted. This clonotype was observed many times. Its antigen is not known. V lost 10 bases and J lost 1; bases outside the gene matches: 14. Germline CDR1 reads ENHRY; CDR2 reads SYGVKD. The CDR3 consists of 16 residues. MiXCR was run by TCRdb on the 5' RACE reads, yielding one entry per CDR3 protein. The sample carries about 3,700 distinct CDR3 sequences, around 5% recorded once.

This clonotype was obtained from a female donor with early-stage non-small cell lung cancer. The chain has TRBV10-3 and TRBJ2-5; 8 bases fit TRBD1. The sequenced sample was lung tumor tissue, obtained at surgery. The CDR3: CATALGAGGFQETQYF. In DNA, the CDR3 is TGTGCCACAGCCCTAGGGGCAGGGGGCTTCCAAGAGACCCAGTACTTC.